The entry below describes one T cell receptor beta chain. Germline V CDR1 and CDR2: SGDLS, YYNGEE. The CDR3 sequence is 14 residues long. V lost 4 bases and J 7 bases, leaving 15 bases between the germline ends. This specimen comes from a study of blood T cell repertoires in COVID-19. Profiling relied on immunoSEQ multiplex PCR, and the TCRdb table lists in-frame clones only, not all of them. The sample shows 95,000 to 150,000 clones, about 82% of them seen only once. The sample consisted of peripheral blood. This chain joins TRBV9 and TRBJ2-1, with a weak D call TRBD2 (6 bases). This TCR was sampled from a man in his sixties with active or convalescent COVID-19. This CDR3 is CASSPSGLGNEQFF. The CDR3 DNA reads as TGTGCCAGCAGCCCCTCGGGACTCGGGAATGAGCAGTTCTTC. The whole variable domain, filled in from reference TRBV9 and TRBJ2-1, reads DSGVTQTPKHLITATGQRVTLRCSPRSGDLSVYWYQQSLDQGLQFLIQYYNGEERAKGNILERFSAQQFPDLHSELNLSSLELGDSALYFCASSPSGLGNEQFFGPGTRLTVL.